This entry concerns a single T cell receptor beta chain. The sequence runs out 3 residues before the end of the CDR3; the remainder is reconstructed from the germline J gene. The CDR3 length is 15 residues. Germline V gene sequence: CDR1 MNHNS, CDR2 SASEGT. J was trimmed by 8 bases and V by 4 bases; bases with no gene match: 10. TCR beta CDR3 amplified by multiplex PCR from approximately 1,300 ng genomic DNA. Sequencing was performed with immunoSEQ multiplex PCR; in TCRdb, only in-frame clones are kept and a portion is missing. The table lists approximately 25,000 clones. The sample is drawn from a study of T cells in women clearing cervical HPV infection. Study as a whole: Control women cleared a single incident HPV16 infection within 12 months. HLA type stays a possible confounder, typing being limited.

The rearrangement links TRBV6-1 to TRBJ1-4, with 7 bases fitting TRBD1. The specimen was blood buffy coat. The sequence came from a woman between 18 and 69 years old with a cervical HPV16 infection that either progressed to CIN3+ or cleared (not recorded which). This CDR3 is CASSGSQGRMEKLFF. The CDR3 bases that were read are TGTGCCAGCAGTGGATCACAGGGGAGGATGGAAAAA.